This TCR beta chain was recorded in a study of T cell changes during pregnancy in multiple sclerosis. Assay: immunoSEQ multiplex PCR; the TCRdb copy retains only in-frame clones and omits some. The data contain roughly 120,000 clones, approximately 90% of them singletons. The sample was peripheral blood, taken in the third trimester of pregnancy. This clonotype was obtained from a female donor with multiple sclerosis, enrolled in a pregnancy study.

In DNA, the CDR3 is TGTGCCAGCAGCATCCCGGGACAGGGGGGCGGGGAGCTGTTTTTT. It encodes CASSIPGQGGGELFF. The chain couples TRBV9 to TRBJ2-2; TRBD1 matches at 11 bases. The germline gives CDR1 SGDLS, CDR2 YYNGEE. The CDR3 is made up of 15 amino acids. The V segment lost 4 bases and the J segment 7 bases; nucleotides outside the gene matches: 6.